One sample yielded the 22 T cell receptor beta chains listed below, sequenced in a study of T cell responses to AZD1222 COVID-19 vaccine. The method was immunoSEQ multiplex PCR; TCRdb's version includes in-frame clones alone and lacks a portion of them. The sample contains about 140,000 clones, almost 95% of which appear only once. The specimen was peripheral blood, collected 28 days after the second AZD1222 dose. These receptors originate from an adult who received the AZD1222 COVID-19 vaccine.

V is TRBV7-2 and J is TRBJ1-2; 9 bases match TRBD1. Unmatched junction bases numbered 6, after V lost 5 bases and J lost 8 bases. The CDR3 consists of 13 residues. CDR1 is SGHTA, CDR2 FQGNSA, per germline. In DNA form, the CDR3 reads TGTGCCAGCAGCCCCAGGACAGGGGACGGCTACACCTTC. It specifies CASSPRTGDGYTF.

This clone has only a few counts. This chain uses TRBV7-9 with TRBJ1-4, with unresolved D. Germline values: CDR1 SEHNR, CDR2 FQNEAQ (reference sequence). The CDR3 consists of 15 residues. V was cut by 1 base and J by 5 bases, with 11 bases left in between. The CDR3 bases are TGTGCCAGCAGCTTAGACAGAGGGAAAAATGAAAAACTGTTTTTT. Protein product: CASSLDRGKNEKLFF.

The table lists this clone with a count of one. The J gene is TRBJ1-6, the V gene TRBV10-1; TRBD1 agrees at 7 bases. This CDR3 is 14 amino acids long. Trimming removed 4 bases from V and 7 bases from J; junction bases left unmatched: 4. The germline gives CDR1 WNHNN, CDR2 SYGVQD (reference sequence). CDR3 sequence: CASSGGTVNSPLHF. The CDR3 coding sequence is TGCGCCAGCAGTGGTGGGACAGTGAATTCACCCCTCCACTTT.

The chain carries TRBV29-1 and TRBJ2-5; D not resolved. CDR1 is SQVTM, CDR2 ANQGSEA, per germline. The length of the CDR3 is 13 residues. V lost 2 bases, J lost 1 base, and 8 bases lay in between. The CDR3 sequence is CSVEMESQETQYF. CDR3 nucleotide sequence: TGCAGCGTTGAAATGGAGTCCCAAGAGACCCAGTACTTC.

This clone was counted between two and nine times. The rearrangement uses TRBV28 and TRBJ1-1; maybe TRBD1 (6 bases). Per germline, CDR1 MDHEN and CDR2 SYDVKM. The V gene lost 5 bases and the J gene lost 5 bases, with 15 bases spanning the gap. The CDR3 sequence is 14 residues long. The CDR3 spells CASSPMDSGTEAFF. The CDR3 nucleotides read TGTGCCAGCAGTCCTATGGACAGTGGGACTGAAGCTTTCTTT.

The CDR3 is CASSYEWGRNTEAFF. The CDR3 nucleotides read TGTGCCAGCAGCTATGAGTGGGGACGGAACACTGAAGCTTTCTTT. The chain links TRBV5-6 to TRBJ1-1, with a tentative D call TRBD1 (5 bases). The CDR3 covers 15 residues. From germline, CDR1 is SGHDT and CDR2 YYEEEE. The V gene lost 3 bases and the J gene lost 1 base, with 13 bases spanning the gap.

The J gene is TRBJ1-2, the V gene TRBV5-1; no definite D call. CDR3 length equals 13 residues. Germline V CDR1 and CDR2: SGHRS, YFSETQ. V was shortened by 5 bases and J by 0 bases, with 8 bases between the two germline ends. CDR3 DNA: TGCGCCAGCAGTCCAGACTCTAACTATGGCTACACCTTC. The encoded protein is CASSPDSNYGYTF.

The chain carries TRBV3-1 (or the pseudogene TRBV3-2) and TRBJ1-5; no definite D call. The germline V gene encodes CDR1 LGHDT and CDR2 YNNKEL (reference sequence). This CDR3 is 14 amino acids long. Trimming shortened V by 2 bases and J by 0 bases, and 5 bases separated the two germline ends. CDR3 amino acids: CASSQQDSNQPQHF. In nucleotides, the CDR3 is TGTGCCAGCAGCCAACAGGATAGCAATCAGCCCCAGCATTTT.

CDR3 sequence reads: CASSGTNEQFF. The CDR3 nucleotides are TGTGCCAGCAGCGGTACAAATGAGCAGTTCTTC. The chain has TRBV7-9 and TRBJ2-1; D not resolved. V was shortened by 5 bases and J by 7 bases, with 6 bases between the two germline ends. Germline V CDR1 and CDR2: SEHNR, FQNEAQ (reference sequence). The CDR3 spans 11 residues.

V usage is TRBV7-2 and J usage is TRBJ2-2; no clear D. Germline CDR1 is SGHTA and CDR2 is FQGNSA. V lost 3 bases to trimming and J lost 1 base, with 12 bases between them. The CDR3 covers 16 residues. The CDR3 spells CASSLSRTGNTGELFF. In nucleotides, the CDR3 is TGTGCCAGCAGCTTGTCTCGGACGGGGAACACCGGGGAGCTGTTTTTT.

The V and J genes are TRBV6-8 and TRBJ2-7; D possibly matches TRBD1 or TRBD2 (5 bases each). Between the trimmed V and J ends, which lost 5 bases and 9 bases, there was a span of 14 bases. This CDR3 is 12 amino acids long. Germline-derived CDR1 and CDR2 are MNHGY and SAAAGT. The CDR3 DNA reads as TGTGCCAGCAGTAGGGCCCGGGACGCGCAGTACGTC. This encodes CASSRARDAQYV.

CDR3 sequence (DNA): TGTGCCAGCAGCCAAGAGTATGGCTACACCTTC. Translating it yields CASSQEYGYTF. The V call is TRBV3-1 (or the pseudogene TRBV3-2), the J call TRBJ1-2, with D unresolved. The CDR3 spans 11 residues. With 0 bases removed from V and 5 bases from J, the gap between germline ends came to 1 base. Germline loops: CDR1 LGHDT, CDR2 YNNKEL (reference sequence).

The chain has TRBV19 and TRBJ2-7; D not resolved. From germline, CDR1 is LNHDA and CDR2 SQIVND (reference sequence). Between the trimmed V and J ends, which lost 1 base and 1 base, there was a span of 5 bases. This CDR3 spans 13 amino acids. The CDR3 is CASSIGQSYEQYF. CDR3 nucleotide sequence: TGTGCCAGTAGTATAGGGCAGTCCTACGAGCAGTACTTC.

The chain carries TRBV12-3 or TRBV12-4 and TRBJ1-3; no reliable D call. The CDR3 spans 13 residues. Trimming took off 3 bases at V and 2 bases at J, with 5 bases between the two ends. The CDR3 is CASSLPPGNTIYF. CDR3 sequence (DNA): TGTGCCAGCAGTTTGCCACCTGGAAACACCATATATTTT.

The chain has TRBV30 and TRBJ2-3; TRBD2 matches 7 bases. CDR3 length: 14 residues. Trimming cost V 0 bases and J 8 bases; bases outside gene matches: 8. Germline V gene sequence: CDR1 GTSNPN, CDR2 SVGIG (reference sequence). The CDR3 DNA reads TGTGCCTGGAGTGTAGCCCCGGGAGGAGGTACGCAGTATTTT. Protein: CAWSVAPGGGTQYF.

Here the CDR3 DNA reads TGTGCCAGCAGCCCTCTACAGGGTACAGCAGATACGCAGTATTTT. Translating gives CASSPLQGTADTQYF. V usage is TRBV5-4 and J usage is TRBJ2-3; D is possibly TRBD1 (6 bases). V lost 4 bases to trimming and J lost 4 bases, with 16 bases between them. The CDR3 is 15 amino acids. Germline CDR1 SGHNT, CDR2 YYREEE (reference sequence).

This sequence joins TRBV30 and TRBJ2-6; no definite D call. V was pared by 3 bases and J by 3 bases, with 6 bases between. Germline values: CDR1 GTSNPN, CDR2 SVGIG (reference sequence). The CDR3 is made up of 13 amino acids. This CDR3 is CAWRAIGANVLTF. The DNA for the CDR3 is TGTGCCTGGAGGGCAATTGGGGCCAACGTCCTGACTTTC.

This chain links TRBV19 with TRBJ2-3, with a tentative D call TRBD2 (5 bases). The CDR3 has 14 residues. V gave up 3 bases and J gave up 2 bases, with 9 bases separating them. The germline CDR1 and CDR2 sequences are LNHDA and SQIVND (reference sequence). The chain's CDR3 is CASSIGEDTDTQYF. CDR3 DNA: TGTGCCAGTAGTATCGGGGAAGACACAGATACGCAGTATTTT.

DNA for the CDR3: TGTGCCAGCAGCTCCCGGACTAGCGGCTCCTACAATGAGCAGTTCTTC. Amino acid sequence: CASSSRTSGSYNEQFF. This rearrangement joins TRBV11-3 to TRBJ2-1; 10 positions agree with TRBD2. The V gene's germline CDR1 is SGHNT and CDR2 YENEEA. The CDR3 is made up of 16 amino acids. J was trimmed by 0 bases and V by 4 bases; bases with no gene match: 3.

The J gene is TRBJ2-3, the V gene TRBV28; weak D call: TRBD1 (5 bases). Trimming took 2 bases from V and 4 from J, leaving 10 bases between them. Germline V CDR1 and CDR2: MDHEN, SYDVKM. This CDR3 has 14 residues. The DNA of the CDR3 is TGTGCCAGCAGTTTAAGGGGCCGGGCAGATACGCAGTATTTT. Translated, it gives CASSLRGRADTQYF.

This clone was counted a few times. The J gene is TRBJ2-7, the V gene TRBV27; D unresolved. Germline loops: CDR1 MNHEY, CDR2 SMNVEV (reference sequence). CDR3 length equals 11 residues. The CDR3 nucleotides read TGTGCGACCATTGTTGACGCGGAGCAGTACTTC. It codes for CATIVDAEQYF.

The chain recombines TRBV27 with TRBJ2-7, with 7 bases lining up with TRBD2. Losses at the gene ends were 4 bases for V and 4 bases for J; bases not matched to a gene: 10. The CDR3 is 15 amino acids. In germline, CDR1 is MNHEY, CDR2 SMNVEV (reference sequence). Here the CDR3 reads CASSWGGGFGYEQYF. Here the CDR3 DNA reads TGTGCCAGCAGTTGGGGCGGGGGATTCGGATACGAGCAGTACTTC.